This T cell receptor beta chain was identified in a study of T cells in Graves' hyperthyroidism and ophthalmopathy. V shed 3 bases and J 4 bases; nucleotides not matched to a gene: 8. This CDR3 is built from 16 residues. Germline values: CDR1 LNHDA, CDR2 SQIVND (reference sequence). This clonotype was seen at least ten times. Its antigen is as yet unknown. Study-wide points: A 13 V-J model separated ophthalmopathy from stable hyperthyroidism.

The source material, RNA transcripts, was used to amplify TCR beta CDR3 regions. The HTBI primer set was used in a first-round RT-PCR of the TCR CDR3. MiXCR, applied by TCRdb to the multiplex PCR reads, yields one record per CDR3 protein. The sample has 500,000 to 600,000 distinct CDR3 sequences; around 43% are singletons. J is TRBJ1-5 and V is TRBV19; TRBD1 matches 8 bases. The sample comprised peripheral blood or thyroid tissue (not recorded which). The receptor comes from an adult woman with Graves' disease, either hyperthyroidism or ophthalmopathy (not recorded which). As DNA, the CDR3 is TGTGCCAGTAGTATTATGCACAGGGGGACGAATCAGCCCCAGCATTTT. Its protein product is CASSIMHRGTNQPQHF.